This passage covers 20 T cell receptor beta chains from one sample sequenced in a study of early T cells in non-severe SARS-CoV-2 infection. TCRdb fed the 5' RACE reads into MiXCR, producing one record per CDR3 protein. Seen here are approximately 80,000 distinct CDR3 sequences, over 9.5% observed once, and the top ten hold approximately 3.6%. Sequences were obtained from whole blood. Receptors were obtained from an adult who was a healthcare worker with PCR-confirmed SARS-CoV-2 infection or an uninfected control (not recorded which).

The rearrangement uses TRBV27 and TRBJ1-2; a weak D match, TRBD1 (6 bases). The germline gives CDR1 MNHEY, CDR2 SMNVEV (reference sequence). The CDR3 has 15 amino acids. V lost 3 bases, J lost 6 bases, and 17 bases lay in between. CDR3: CASSFVRGPPDGYTF. CDR3 DNA: TGTGCCAGCAGTTTCGTCAGGGGCCCCCCAGATGGCTACACCTTC.

In this sample, this clonotype turned up a few times. Here the CDR3 DNA reads TGTGCCAGCAGCTCCTTTTGGGACAGCTCCTACGAGCAGTACTTC. Translated: CASSSFWDSSYEQYF. The chain combines TRBV7-8 with TRBJ2-7; 7 nucleotides agree with TRBD1. This CDR3 is 15 amino acids long. The V gene end was trimmed by 4 bases and the J gene end by 0 bases; junction bases not matched to a gene: 6. Germline-derived CDR1 and CDR2 are SGHVS and FQNEAQ.

V gene TRBV2 combines with J gene TRBJ1-2; 9 bases are a match to TRBD1. The CDR3 is 14 residues long. Losses at the gene ends were 7 bases for V and 4 bases for J; bases not matched to a gene: 7. Germline CDR1 and CDR2: SNHLY and FYNNEI. The CDR3 sequence is CASTGGTGRYGYTF. CDR3 nucleotide sequence: TGTGCCAGCACCGGAGGGACAGGGCGCTATGGCTACACCTTC.

The chain couples TRBV21-1 to TRBJ2-7; TRBD2, the D gene given by the table, was not confirmed from the DNA. TRBV21-1 has pseudogene status. The CDR3 has 20 residues. CDR3 coding DNA: TGTGCCAGCAGCAAAGCCGGACTAGCGGGAGGGCCTTCGATCCTCTACGAGCAGTACTTC. It encodes CASSKAGLAGGPSILYEQYF.

This clonotype was observed a single time. The chain uses TRBV29-1 and TRBJ2-7, with TRBD1 as a possible D gene (7 bases). This CDR3 region has 14 residues. Trimming shortened V by 3 bases and J by 3 bases, and 15 bases separated the two germline ends. In germline, CDR1 is SQVTM, CDR2 ANQGSEA. CDR3 region: CSVDRGAGGYEQYF. The CDR3 DNA sequence: TGCAGCGTTGACAGGGGGGCAGGGGGCTACGAGCAGTACTTC.

The chain is built from TRBV4-1 and TRBJ2-4; 10 positions agree with TRBD2. CDR1 and CDR2 from the germline V gene are MGHRA and YSYEKL. V was clipped by 1 base and J by 9 bases; unmatched bases: 6. The CDR3 consists of 15 residues. The CDR3 sequence is CASSQGEREGAIQYF. The DNA for the CDR3 is TGCGCCAGCAGCCAAGGGGAGCGGGAGGGGGCCATTCAGTACTTC.

DNA of the CDR3: TGTGCCAGCAGTCCACCAGGACTAGTCAGCACAGATACGCAGTATTTT. Translated, it gives CASSPPGLVSTDTQYF. The genes are TRBV6-5 and TRBJ2-3, with 7 bases that match TRBD2. This CDR3 spans 16 amino acids. J lost 0 bases, V lost 5 bases, and 8 bases had no gene match. CDR1 is MNHEY and CDR2 is SVGAGI in the germline V gene.

This sequence joins TRBV27 and TRBJ1-1; 9 bases match TRBD1. The CDR3 runs 14 residues. Germline loops: CDR1 MNHEY, CDR2 SMNVEV (reference sequence). V lost 8 bases and J lost 7; bases outside the gene matches: 11. CDR3 coding DNA: TGTGCCAGCCGAGATTACAACAGGGGGCTTGAAGCTTTCTTT. This encodes CASRDYNRGLEAFF.

In this sample, this clonotype turned up a few times. The V gene is TRBV18, the J gene TRBJ1-2; no definite D call. V lost 3 bases and J 0 bases, leaving 14 bases between the germline ends. The CDR3 contains 16 residues. CDR1 is KGHSH, CDR2 LQKENI, per germline. CDR3 sequence reads: CASSPTQGSTNYGYTF. CDR3 nucleotide sequence: TGTGCCAGCTCACCCACCCAAGGATCAACTAACTATGGCTACACCTTC.

This clonotype has at least ten counts. The J gene is TRBJ2-7, the V gene TRBV28, with 7 bases that match TRBD2. J gave up 5 bases and V 7 bases, and 11 bases lay outside the gene matches. This CDR3 is built from 14 residues. The V gene's germline CDR1 is MDHEN and CDR2 SYDVKM. CDR3 sequence reads: CASKLGLAAHEQYF. The CDR3 DNA sequence: TGTGCCAGCAAACTGGGCCTAGCGGCCCACGAGCAGTACTTC.

The V gene is TRBV20-1, the J gene TRBJ2-3; the D is unclear. Germline assignment: CDR1 DFQATT and CDR2 SNEGSKA (reference sequence). V shed 0 bases and J shed 0 bases, with 10 bases lying between them. The CDR3 extends over 15 amino acids. The CDR3 nucleotides read TGCAGTGCTAGAGATCCCATCTCTAGCACAGATACGCAGTATTTT. It specifies CSARDPISSTDTQYF.

This clonotype was counted a few times. The chain has TRBV6-5 and TRBJ2-6; D is unresolved. Trimming left V 5 bases short and J 0 bases short, with 14 bases between. The CDR3 contains 17 residues. In germline, CDR1 is MNHEY, CDR2 SVGAGI. CDR3 in DNA: TGTGCCAGCAGTCCCCCAGTAGGCTTCTCTGGGGCCAACGTCCTGACTTTC. Amino acids: CASSPPVGFSGANVLTF.

This clonotype has a count of ten or more. V and J are TRBV29-1 and TRBJ1-2, with a tentative D call TRBD1 (5 bases). The V end lost 6 bases, the J end lost 8 bases, and 13 bases lay between the germline ends. Germline CDR1 SQVTM, CDR2 ANQGSEA. CDR3 size: 11 residues. CDR3: CSVGGSEGYTF. Here the CDR3 DNA reads TGCAGCGTGGGGGGAAGTGAAGGCTACACCTTC.

The chain recombines TRBV28 with TRBJ1-5, with D possibly matching TRBD1 (5 bases). V was shortened by 5 bases and J by 5 bases, with 16 bases between the two germline ends. CDR3 size: 15 residues. Germline CDR1 reads MDHEN; CDR2 reads SYDVKM. The CDR3 bases are TGTGCCAGCAGTATACCCTCCGGGGGGGATCAGCCCCAGCATTTT. This gives the protein CASSIPSGGDQPQHF. Using reference TRBV28 and TRBJ1-5 for the parts outside the CDR3, the full variable domain is DVKVTQSSRYLVKRTGEKVFLECVQDMDHENMFWYRQDPGLGLRLIYFSYDVKMKEKGDIPEGYSVSREKKERFSLILESASTNQTSMYLCASSIPSGGDQPQHFGDGTRLSIL.

This clonotype has at least ten counts. The chain links TRBV14 to TRBJ1-1; no clear D gene. The germline V gene encodes CDR1 SGHDN and CDR2 FVKESK. The CDR3 has 13 amino acids. V gave up 2 bases and J gave up 5 bases, with 9 bases separating them. For the CDR3, the DNA is TGTGCCAGCAGCCAACAGATGAGGACTGAAGCTTTCTTT. Translation gives CASSQQMRTEAFF.

The J gene is TRBJ1-1, the V gene TRBV5-6, with D perhaps TRBD1 (5 bases). Germline CDR1 reads SGHDT; CDR2 reads YYEEEE. Trimming removed 7 bases at V and 10 bases at J, with 26 bases between. This CDR3 has 15 amino acids. The CDR3 reads CASSLQGGVLKRAFF. CDR3 nucleotides: TGTGCCAGCTCTCTTCAGGGCGGTGTTCTCAAACGAGCTTTCTTT.

This clonotype was recorded at least ten times. The J gene is TRBJ2-1, the V gene TRBV12-3 or TRBV12-4; D assignment may be TRBD1 or TRBD2 (5 bases each). CDR3 length equals 11 residues. V was pared by 8 bases and J by 7 bases, with 9 bases between. This CDR3 reads CASAWGNEQFF. CDR3 in DNA: TGTGCCAGCGCCTGGGGGAATGAGCAGTTCTTC.

The chain combines TRBV28 with TRBJ2-1, with 16 bases identical to TRBD2. The V gene's germline CDR1 is MDHEN and CDR2 SYDVKM. The CDR3 spans 16 residues. V gave up 4 bases and J gave up 13 bases; unmatched junction bases: 10. The CDR3 nucleotides are TGTGCCAGCAGTTCCTCGTCGGGACTAGCGGGAGGGTTCCAGTTCTTC. This gives the protein CASSSSSGLAGGFQFF.

This clonotype was picked up many times. The rearrangement links TRBV29-1 to TRBJ1-2; 7 bases agree with TRBD1. J lost 6 bases, V lost 5 bases, and 6 bases had no gene match. CDR3 length equals 12 residues. The germline V gene encodes CDR1 SQVTM and CDR2 ANQGSEA. The CDR3 DNA reads TGCAGCGTTACCGACAGGGTAGATGGCTACACCTTC. Amino acid sequence: CSVTDRVDGYTF.

This clonotype was seen repeatedly, ten times or more. The chain employs TRBV29-1 and TRBJ2-7; maybe TRBD2 (6 bases). The CDR3 is made up of 15 amino acids. The V and J ends lost 3 bases and 0 bases respectively, with 15 bases between them. Germline-derived CDR1 and CDR2 are SQVTM and ANQGSEA. The CDR3 bases are TGCAGCGTTGAGGAGGGTAGTACCCCCTCCTACGAGCAGTACTTC. This encodes CSVEEGSTPSYEQYF.